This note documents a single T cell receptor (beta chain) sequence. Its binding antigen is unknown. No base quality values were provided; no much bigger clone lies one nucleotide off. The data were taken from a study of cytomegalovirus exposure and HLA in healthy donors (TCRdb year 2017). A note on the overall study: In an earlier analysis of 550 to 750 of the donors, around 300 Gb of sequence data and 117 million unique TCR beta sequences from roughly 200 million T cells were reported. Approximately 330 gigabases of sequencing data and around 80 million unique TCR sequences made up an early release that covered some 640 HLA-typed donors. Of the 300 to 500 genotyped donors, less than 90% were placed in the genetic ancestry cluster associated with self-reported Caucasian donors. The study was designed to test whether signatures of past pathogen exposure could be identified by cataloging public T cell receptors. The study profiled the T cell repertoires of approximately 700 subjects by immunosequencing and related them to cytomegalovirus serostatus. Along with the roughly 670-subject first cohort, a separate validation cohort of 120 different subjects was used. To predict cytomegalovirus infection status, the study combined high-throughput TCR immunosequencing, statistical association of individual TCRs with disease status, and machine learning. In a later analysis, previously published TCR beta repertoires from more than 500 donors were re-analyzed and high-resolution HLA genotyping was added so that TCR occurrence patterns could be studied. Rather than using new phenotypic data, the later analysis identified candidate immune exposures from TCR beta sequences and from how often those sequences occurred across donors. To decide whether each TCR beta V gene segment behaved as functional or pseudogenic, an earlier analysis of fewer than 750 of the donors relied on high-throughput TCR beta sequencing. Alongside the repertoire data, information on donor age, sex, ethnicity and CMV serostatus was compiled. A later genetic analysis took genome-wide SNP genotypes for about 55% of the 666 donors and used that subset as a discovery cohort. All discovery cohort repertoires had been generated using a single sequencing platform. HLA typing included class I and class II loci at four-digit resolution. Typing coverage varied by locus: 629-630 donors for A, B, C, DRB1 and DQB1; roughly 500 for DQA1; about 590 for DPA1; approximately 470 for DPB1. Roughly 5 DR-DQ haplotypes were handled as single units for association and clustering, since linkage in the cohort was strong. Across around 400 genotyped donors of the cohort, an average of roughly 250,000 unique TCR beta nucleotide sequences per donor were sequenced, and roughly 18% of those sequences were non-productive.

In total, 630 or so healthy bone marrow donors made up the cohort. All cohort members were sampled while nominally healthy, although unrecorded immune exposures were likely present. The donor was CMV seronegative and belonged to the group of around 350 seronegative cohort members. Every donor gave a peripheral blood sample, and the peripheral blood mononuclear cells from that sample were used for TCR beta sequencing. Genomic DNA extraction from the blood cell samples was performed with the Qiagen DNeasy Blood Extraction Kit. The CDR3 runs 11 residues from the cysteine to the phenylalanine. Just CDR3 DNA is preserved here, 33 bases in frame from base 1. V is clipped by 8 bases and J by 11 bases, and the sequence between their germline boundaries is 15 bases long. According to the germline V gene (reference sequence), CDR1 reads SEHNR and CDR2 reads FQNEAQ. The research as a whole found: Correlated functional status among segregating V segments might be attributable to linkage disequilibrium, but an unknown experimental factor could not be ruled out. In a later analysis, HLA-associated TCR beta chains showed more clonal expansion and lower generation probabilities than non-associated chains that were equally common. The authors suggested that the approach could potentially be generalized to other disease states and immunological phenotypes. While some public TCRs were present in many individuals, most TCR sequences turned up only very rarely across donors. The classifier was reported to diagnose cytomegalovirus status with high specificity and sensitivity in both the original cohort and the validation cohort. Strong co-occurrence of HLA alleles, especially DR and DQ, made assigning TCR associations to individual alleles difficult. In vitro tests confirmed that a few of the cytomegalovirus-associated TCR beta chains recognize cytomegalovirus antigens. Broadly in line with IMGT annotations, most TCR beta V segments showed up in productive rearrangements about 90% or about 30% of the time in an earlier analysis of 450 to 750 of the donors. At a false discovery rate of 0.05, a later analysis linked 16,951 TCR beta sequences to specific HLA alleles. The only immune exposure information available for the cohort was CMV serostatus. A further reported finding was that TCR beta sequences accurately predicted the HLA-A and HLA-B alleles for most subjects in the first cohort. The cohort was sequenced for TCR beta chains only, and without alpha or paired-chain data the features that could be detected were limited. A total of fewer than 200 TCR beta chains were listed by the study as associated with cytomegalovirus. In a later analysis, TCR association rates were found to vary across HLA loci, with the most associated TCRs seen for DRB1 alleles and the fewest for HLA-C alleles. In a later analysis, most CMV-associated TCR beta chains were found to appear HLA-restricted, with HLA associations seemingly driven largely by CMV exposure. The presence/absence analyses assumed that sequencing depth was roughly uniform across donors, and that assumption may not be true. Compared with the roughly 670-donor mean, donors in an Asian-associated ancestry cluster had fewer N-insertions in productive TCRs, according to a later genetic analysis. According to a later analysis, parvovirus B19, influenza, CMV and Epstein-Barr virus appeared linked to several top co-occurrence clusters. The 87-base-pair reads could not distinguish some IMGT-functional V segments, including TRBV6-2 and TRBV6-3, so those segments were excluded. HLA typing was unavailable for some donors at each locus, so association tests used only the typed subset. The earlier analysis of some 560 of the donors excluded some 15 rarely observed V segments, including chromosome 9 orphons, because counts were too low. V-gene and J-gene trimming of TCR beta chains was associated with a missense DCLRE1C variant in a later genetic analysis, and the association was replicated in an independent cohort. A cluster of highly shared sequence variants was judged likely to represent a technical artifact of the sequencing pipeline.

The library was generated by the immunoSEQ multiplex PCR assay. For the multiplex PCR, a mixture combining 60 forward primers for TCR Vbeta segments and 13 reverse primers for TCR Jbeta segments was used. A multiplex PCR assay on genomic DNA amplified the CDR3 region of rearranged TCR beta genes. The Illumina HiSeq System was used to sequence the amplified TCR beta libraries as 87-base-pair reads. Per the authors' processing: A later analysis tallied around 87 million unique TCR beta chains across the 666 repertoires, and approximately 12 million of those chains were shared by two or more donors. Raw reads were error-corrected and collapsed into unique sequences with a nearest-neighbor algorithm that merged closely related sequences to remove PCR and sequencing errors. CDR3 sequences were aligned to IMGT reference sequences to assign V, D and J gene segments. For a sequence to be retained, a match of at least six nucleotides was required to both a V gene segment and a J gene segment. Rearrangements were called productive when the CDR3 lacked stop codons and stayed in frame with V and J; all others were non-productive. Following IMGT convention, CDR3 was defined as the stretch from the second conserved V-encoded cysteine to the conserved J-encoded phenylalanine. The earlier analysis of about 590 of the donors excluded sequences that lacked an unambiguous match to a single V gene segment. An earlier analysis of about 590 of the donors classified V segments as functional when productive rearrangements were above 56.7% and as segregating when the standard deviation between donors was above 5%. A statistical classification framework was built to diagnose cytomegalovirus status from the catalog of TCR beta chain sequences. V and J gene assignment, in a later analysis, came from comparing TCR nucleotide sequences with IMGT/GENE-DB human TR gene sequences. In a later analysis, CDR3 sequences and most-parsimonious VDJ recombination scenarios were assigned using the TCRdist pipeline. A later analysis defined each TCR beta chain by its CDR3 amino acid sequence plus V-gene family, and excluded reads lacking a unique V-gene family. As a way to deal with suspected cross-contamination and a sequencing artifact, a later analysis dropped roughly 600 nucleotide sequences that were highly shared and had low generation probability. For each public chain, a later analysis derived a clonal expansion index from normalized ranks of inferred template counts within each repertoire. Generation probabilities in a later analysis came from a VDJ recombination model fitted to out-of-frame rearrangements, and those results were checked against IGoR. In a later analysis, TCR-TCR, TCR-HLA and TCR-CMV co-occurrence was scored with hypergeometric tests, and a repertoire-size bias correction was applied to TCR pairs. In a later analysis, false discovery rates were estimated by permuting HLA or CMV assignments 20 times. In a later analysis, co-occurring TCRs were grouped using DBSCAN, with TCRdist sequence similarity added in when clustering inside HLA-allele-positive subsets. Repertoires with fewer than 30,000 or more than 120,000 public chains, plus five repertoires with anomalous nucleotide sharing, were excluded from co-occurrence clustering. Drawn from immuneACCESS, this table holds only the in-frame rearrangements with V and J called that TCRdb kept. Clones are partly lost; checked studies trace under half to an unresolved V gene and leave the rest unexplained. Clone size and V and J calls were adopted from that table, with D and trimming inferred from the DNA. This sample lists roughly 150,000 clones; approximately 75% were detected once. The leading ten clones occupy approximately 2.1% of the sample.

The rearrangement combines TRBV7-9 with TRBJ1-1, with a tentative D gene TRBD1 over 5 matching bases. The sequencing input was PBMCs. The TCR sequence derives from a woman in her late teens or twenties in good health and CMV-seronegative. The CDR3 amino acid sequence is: CASHKGTGAFF. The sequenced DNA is TGTGCCAGCCACAAGGGGACTGGGGCTTTCTTT.